This entry concerns a single T cell receptor (beta chain). Its recognized antigen is unknown. No much larger clonotype is one base removed from it; base qualities were not supplied. The immunoSEQ Assay, a bias-controlled multiplex PCR, was used to amplify TCRbeta CDR3 regions from genomic DNA. As for the authors' bioinformatics: The number of nucleated cells in each sample was estimated from the amplification of reference gene primers within the assay. To quantify the absolute abundance of each unique TCRbeta CDR3 rearrangement, sequence reads were collapsed and filtered. Productive Simpson clonality was computed per sample as the square root of Simpson's diversity index over productive rearrangements. In TCRdb, the immuneACCESS table is reduced to in-frame sequences with V and J assigned. These tables do not hold every clone; where another copy was compared, an unresolved V gene accounts for under half, and the others remain unexplained. V, J and clone size are those of that table, while D and trimming were read from the DNA. In all, the sample holds about 58,000 clones, and about 89% of those were seen once. Of the sample, 13% to 15% is held by the ten largest clones.

Inclusive of the bounding cysteine and phenylalanine, the CDR3 is 18 residues long. CDR3 DNA only is kept here, 54 bases in frame from base 1. Based on the germline V gene, the CDR1 and CDR2 sequences are KGHDR and SFDVKD. V was cut back by 0 bases and J by 2 bases, leaving a gap of 19 bases between them. Whole blood was collected in K2EDTA tubes by collaborating institutions according to the institutions' own protocols. For TCRbeta analysis, collaborators shipped samples as frozen whole blood, isolated PBMCs, or DNA extracted from either of those sample types. The record originates from a study of blood T cell repertoires in COVID-19 (dated by TCRdb to the early 2020s). For the study in its entirety: Samples covering the acute and convalescent phases of COVID-19 were provided by collaborators in the United States, Italy and Spain. Sample metadata almost always included a de-identified subject ID, COVID-19 status, age in years and sex. The repertoires were released in a freely available public database meant as a resource for research on the immune response to SARS-CoV-2. The samples were drawn from the first 160 participants of the ongoing ImmuneRACE study and from 1,200 or so subjects provided by 6 global collaborators. Subjects who had been exposed to COVID-19, were actively infected with it, or had recovered from it provided the deeply sampled blood TCRbeta repertoires that made up the dataset. The material from the prospective study consisted of cDNA or gDNA derived from T cells, B-cell-depleted T cells, or PBMCs. Where available, HLA class I and class II types were taken from metadata supplied by the sample provider and were not determined by assay-based typing. Results and caveats for the whole study, not just this receptor: The quantity of clinical and demographic metadata differed by source and by participant and was supplied without curation.

The V gene is TRBV24-1 and the J gene is TRBJ2-7; perhaps TRBD2 is the D gene, with 6 bases matching. The TCR originated in a woman aged 55-69 years with active COVID-19. Sequenced material: peripheral blood. The CDR3 loop reads CATSDLRRGGDITYEQYF. The DNA sequence follows: TGTGCCACCAGTGATTTGAGGCGGGGCGGGGATATCACCTACGAGCAGTACTTC.